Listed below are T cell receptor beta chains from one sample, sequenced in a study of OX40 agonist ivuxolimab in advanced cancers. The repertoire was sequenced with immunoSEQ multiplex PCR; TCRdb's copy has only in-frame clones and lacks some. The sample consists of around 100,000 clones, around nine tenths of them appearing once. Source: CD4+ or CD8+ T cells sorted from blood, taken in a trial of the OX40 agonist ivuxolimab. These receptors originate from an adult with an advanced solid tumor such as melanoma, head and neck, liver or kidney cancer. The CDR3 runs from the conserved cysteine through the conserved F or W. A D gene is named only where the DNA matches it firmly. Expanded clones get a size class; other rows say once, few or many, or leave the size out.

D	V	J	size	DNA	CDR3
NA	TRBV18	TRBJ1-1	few	TGTGCCAGCTCATCCTCATTGGGCACTGAAGCTTTCTTT	CASSSSLGTEAFF
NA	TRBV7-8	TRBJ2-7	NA	TGTGCCAGCAGCTTAGACTCCTCTGCTCTGGGAGTTCCCTACGAGCAGTACTTC	CASSLDSSALGVPYEQYF
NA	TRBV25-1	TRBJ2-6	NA	TGTGCCAGCAGTGCCTTGACAGGTAGCTCTGGGGCCAACGTCCTGACTTTC	CASSALTGSSGANVLTF
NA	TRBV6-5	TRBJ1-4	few	TGTGCCAGCAGTTACTCGGACCGGGCTAATGAAAAACTGTTTTTT	CASSYSDRANEKLFF
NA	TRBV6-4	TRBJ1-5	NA	TGTGCCAGCAGGGATGGCGGCAGGGCGGAAACTTATAGCAATCAGCCCCAGCATTTT	CASRDGGRAETYSNQPQHF
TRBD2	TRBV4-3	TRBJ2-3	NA	TGCGCCAGCAGCCAAGATCAACTAGCGGGTACGGGAGATACGCAGTATTTT	CASSQDQLAGTGDTQYF
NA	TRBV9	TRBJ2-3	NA	TGTGCCAGCAGCGTAGGCGGGTTTAGCGGTCGCACAGATACGCAGTATTTT	CASSVGGFSGRTDTQYF
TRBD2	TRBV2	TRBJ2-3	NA	TGTGCCAGGGACAGCGGGAGCAGAGATACGCAGTATTTT	CARDSGSRDTQYF
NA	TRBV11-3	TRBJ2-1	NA	TGTGCCAGCAGCTTAGATCTCGGACCTTCGGGTTACAATGAGCAGTTCTTC	CASSLDLGPSGYNEQFF
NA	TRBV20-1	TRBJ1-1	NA	TGCAGTGTGGGCATCAATACTGAAGCTTTCTTT	CSVGINTEAFF